This T cell receptor beta chain derives from a study of Ad26.COV2.S vaccination and SARS-CoV-2 variants. Study-wide results and caveats: The TCR breadth and depth analyses may have produced an underestimate of total T cell responses.

Treatment reported: some 20 received Ad26.COV2.S at low or high dose, single or two shots; roughly five received placebo; per-sample allocation not given. Sampling occurred on day 63 after the first vaccine or placebo injection. V lost 0 bases to trimming and J lost 6 bases, with 6 bases between them. The CDR3 extends over 13 amino acids. Germline CDR1 reads MGHRA; CDR2 reads YSYEKL. On this clone itself: What it binds is unknown.

Method: immunoSEQ multiplex PCR; TCRdb's copy keeps in-frame clones and lacks some. Among roughly 380,000 clones, more than 75% were seen once, and the ten largest hold about 3.5%. V is TRBV4-1 and J is TRBJ2-4; D call uncertain. The sample in question was peripheral blood, obtained in a trial of Ad26.COV2.S vaccine versus placebo. The clonotype was recovered from a person aged 18-65 years who received the Ad26.COV2.S COVID-19 vaccine or a placebo. In DNA, the CDR3 is TGCGCCAGCAGCCAAGAGAGGCCAAACATTCAGTACTTC. Translating gives CASSQERPNIQYF.